This TCR beta chain was found in a study of cytomegalovirus exposure and HLA in healthy donors. Germline values: CDR1 SGHTA, CDR2 FQGNSA. V was cut by 1 base and J by 5 bases, with 10 bases left in between. This CDR3 comprises 14 residues. This PCR relied on a set of 60 Vbeta primers and 13 Jbeta primers. Produced via immunoSEQ multiplex PCR; TCRdb's table is partial and in-frame only. Seen here are tens of thousands of clones, over 75% observed once, and the top ten hold over 5%. This TCR derives from a male donor in good health and CMV-seronegative. Source material: PBMCs. This sequence joins TRBV7-2 and TRBJ2-3, with D perhaps TRBD2 (6 bases). CDR3 bases: TGTGCCAGCAGCTTAGAGGGACTGGTAGATACGCAGTATTTT. This translates into CASSLEGLVDTQYF.